Below, 7 T cell receptor beta chains from the same sample are listed, as sequenced in a study of blood T cell repertoires in COVID-19. The repertoire was sequenced with immunoSEQ multiplex PCR; TCRdb's copy has only in-frame clones and lacks some. The sample yields 150,000 to 200,000 clones, roughly 86% seen once. Sequencing used peripheral blood. The receptors shown here come from a man between 65 and 85 years old with acute or convalescent COVID-19.

This chain connects TRBV6-6 to TRBJ1-1, with TRBD1 matching over 9 bases. CDR1 is MNHNY, CDR2 SVGAGI, per germline (reference sequence). V lost 4 bases to trimming and J lost 3 bases; unmatched junction nucleotides: 6. CDR3 length equals 15 residues. CDR3 sequence: CASSWTRTGDTEAFF. The DNA of the CDR3 is TGTGCCAGCAGTTGGACGAGGACAGGGGACACTGAAGCTTTCTTT.

V gene TRBV7-3 combines with J gene TRBJ2-3; D remains unclear. Trimming shortened V by 0 bases and J by 0 bases, and 16 bases separated the two germline ends. The CDR3 contains 18 residues. Germline V gives CDR1 SGHTA, CDR2 FQGTGA. CDR3 region: CASSLTPGLGRSTDTQYF. CDR3 sequence (DNA): TGTGCCAGCAGCTTAACCCCCGGTCTGGGCCGAAGCACAGATACGCAGTATTTT.

This chain connects TRBV21-1 to TRBJ2-7; the D call in the table, TRBD2, was not verified against the DNA. TRBV21-1 is marked as a pseudogene. The CDR3 is 11 amino acids. Written as DNA, the CDR3 is TGTGCCAGCAGCCTCCGGGGGGGGCCGGGAGTC. Its translation: CASSLRGGPGV.

The chain links TRBV5-1 to TRBJ2-2; 9 bases are shared with TRBD1. The CDR3 totals 15 residues. V shed 3 bases and J 6 bases; nucleotides not matched to a gene: 6. CDR1 is SGHRS and CDR2 is YFSETQ in the germline V gene. The CDR3 sequence: CASSSGQGLAGELFF. CDR3 DNA sequence: TGCGCCAGCAGCTCCGGACAGGGGCTAGCCGGGGAGCTGTTTTTT.

The rearrangement uses TRBV24-1 and TRBJ2-2; tentative D call: TRBD1 (6 bases). The CDR3 runs to 16 residues. The germline V gene has CDR1 KGHDR and CDR2 SFDVKD. V was shortened by 1 base and J by 3 bases, with 11 bases between the two germline ends. CDR3 DNA: TGTGCCACCAGTGATTTATACAGGGCGGACACCGGGGAGCTGTTTTTT. Its translation: CATSDLYRADTGELFF.

This chain connects TRBV6-1 to TRBJ2-7, with 10 bases identical to TRBD1. J was trimmed by 4 bases and V by 3 bases; bases with no gene match: 12. Germline V gives CDR1 MNHNS, CDR2 SASEGT. CDR3 length: 17 residues. For the CDR3, the DNA is TGTGCCAGCAGTGATACCAGGGGGACAGGGGCAGTTTACGAGCAGTACTTC. Its protein is CASSDTRGTGAVYEQYF.

The chain uses TRBV7-2 and TRBJ1-2, with D uncertain. CDR3 length: 12 residues. Germline CDR1 is SGHTA and CDR2 is FQGNSA. V gave up 5 bases and J gave up 2 bases, with 6 bases separating them. The CDR3 region has the DNA TGTGCCAGCAGCCCATCCAACTATGGCTACACCTTC. It codes for CASSPSNYGYTF.